These 20 T cell receptor beta chains share one sample of origin, sequenced in a study of T-cell memory formation after mild COVID-19. TCRdb fed the 5' RACE reads into MiXCR, producing one record per CDR3 protein. The sample shows over 150,000 distinct CDR3 sequences, around a fifth of them seen only once. What was sequenced was PBMCs or a T cell subset sorted from them (not recorded which). Receptor source: an adult woman who had mild COVID-19 (a few samples of this study predate the infection). Cell type and time point are not known.

A note on this clonotype: Germline and junction disagree at one end, which may indicate a read error. The chain carries TRBV7-9 and TRBJ1-5; D unresolved. Per the germline V gene, CDR1 is SEHNR and CDR2 is FQNEAQ (reference sequence). There are 16 residues in the CDR3. CDR3 sequence: CASSEPGPYSNQTQHF. CDR3 DNA sequence: TGTGCCAGCAGCGAACCGGGCCCTTATAGCAATCAGACCCAGCATTTT.

This sequence joins TRBV29-1 and TRBJ2-7; 7 positions agree with TRBD1. This CDR3 contains 13 residues. Germline lookup yields CDR1 SQVTM and CDR2 ANQGSEA. V was pared by 6 bases and J by 2 bases, with 7 bases of the junction left unmatched. Here the CDR3 DNA reads TGCAGCGTCCCCGGGACAGATACCTACGAGCAGTACTTC. It specifies CSVPGTDTYEQYF.

This chain joins TRBV4-3 and TRBJ2-1, with 7 bases fitting TRBD2. Germline CDR1 LGHNA, CDR2 YSLEER. With V trimmed by 0 bases and J by 2 bases, 22 bases remained unmatched. There are 22 residues in the CDR3. CDR3 region: CASSQEDSGLEGGPSTYNEQFF. The CDR3 DNA reads as TGCGCCAGCAGCCAAGAGGATTCTGGACTAGAGGGAGGGCCTAGCACCTACAATGAGCAGTTCTTC.

As to this clonotype: This may be a read error, as it is one base from a much larger clone. The CDR3 loop reads CDSSLGGDTQYF. CDR3 bases: TGTGACAGCAGCTTAGGTGGAGATACGCAGTATTTT. The chain links TRBV7-6 to TRBJ2-3; D uncertain. Germline V gene lookup returns CDR1 SGHVS and CDR2 FNYEAQ. The CDR3 is made up of 12 amino acids.

The rearrangement joins TRBV27 to TRBJ1-2, with 9 nucleotides matching TRBD1. Trimming at V came to 6 bases and at J to 6 bases, leaving 5 bases not matched to a gene. Per the germline V gene, CDR1 is MNHEY and CDR2 is SMNVEV (reference sequence). CDR3 length: 13 residues. The DNA of the CDR3 is TGTGCCAGCAGGGTTGGGACAGGGAATGGCTACACCTTC. This gives the protein CASRVGTGNGYTF.

The gene calls are TRBV6-5 and TRBJ1-5, with D unclear. This CDR3 is built from 16 residues. In germline, CDR1 is MNHEY, CDR2 SVGAGI. V lost 2 bases, J lost 5 bases, and 16 bases lay in between. Written as DNA, the CDR3 is TGTGCCAGCAGTTACCTTGGGCCTGGGAGAGATCAGCCCCAGCATTTT. Amino acid sequence: CASSYLGPGRDQPQHF.

This clonotype turned up a few times. The V call is TRBV28, the J call TRBJ2-3; 7 nucleotides align to TRBD1. This CDR3 comprises 17 residues. Trimming removed 3 bases from V and 2 bases from J; junction bases left unmatched: 11. Germline CDR1 is MDHEN and CDR2 is SYDVKM. The CDR3 DNA is TGTGCCAGCAGTTTCTGGGCAAGGGGGCCTACCACAGATACGCAGTATTTT. Its protein product is CASSFWARGPTTDTQYF.

This clonotype was counted between two and nine times. The chain recombines TRBV9 with TRBJ2-7; weak D call: TRBD1 (5 bases). Per germline, CDR1 SGDLS and CDR2 YYNGEE. The V end lost 0 bases, the J end lost 2 bases, and 12 bases lay between the germline ends. This CDR3 spans 15 amino acids. The CDR3 nucleotides read TGTGCCAGCAGCGTAGGCGCAGGGTGGACCTACGAGCAGTACTTC. It codes for CASSVGAGWTYEQYF.

This clonotype has just a few counts. The rearrangement links TRBV24-1 to TRBJ2-1; 7 bases align to TRBD2. V was pared by 4 bases and J by 1 base, with 6 bases of the junction left unmatched. Germline V lookup: CDR1 KGHDR, CDR2 SFDVKD. This CDR3 contains 16 residues. The CDR3 DNA follows: TGTGCCACCAGTGACTTCTCGGGGGGTTCCTACAATGAGCAGTTCTTC. Its protein is CATSDFSGGSYNEQFF.

This clonotype was found a few times. V gene TRBV9 combines with J gene TRBJ2-2; TRBD2 matches at 10 bases. The CDR3 contains 15 residues. After removal of 3 bases from V and 6 bases from J, the junction contained 5 bases not matched to a gene. Germline V gene data show CDR1 as SGDLS and CDR2 as YYNGEE. In DNA, the CDR3 is TGTGCCAGCAGCGCCGGGACTAGCGAAGCCGGGGAGCTGTTTTTT. Translation: CASSAGTSEAGELFF.

The J gene is TRBJ2-7, the V gene TRBV12-3 or TRBV12-4; D ambiguous. The V gene lost 5 bases and the J gene lost 3 bases, with 11 bases spanning the gap. The CDR3 is made up of 13 amino acids. The CDR3 protein is CASSVDENYEQYF. DNA of the CDR3: TGTGCCAGCAGTGTGGACGAGAACTACGAGCAGTACTTC.

This clonotype showed up just a few times. The chain joins TRBV7-6 to TRBJ1-1; weak D call: TRBD1 (5 bases). The V end lost 5 bases, the J end lost 5 bases, and 12 bases lay between the germline ends. Per germline, CDR1 SGHVS and CDR2 FNYEAQ. This CDR3 spans 13 amino acids. The CDR3 sequence: CASSPGPFTEAFF. The CDR3 DNA sequence: TGTGCCAGCAGCCCGGGACCTTTTACTGAAGCTTTCTTT.

In this sample, this clonotype turned up a few times. This rearrangement joins TRBV7-9 to TRBJ1-5; D not resolved. In germline, CDR1 is SEHNR, CDR2 FQNEAQ (reference sequence). V was cut by 3 bases and J by 0 bases, with 6 bases left in between. This CDR3 is built from 14 residues. Written as DNA, the CDR3 is TGTGCCAGCAGCTTGGGGTATAGCAATCAGCCCCAGCATTTT. Translated: CASSLGYSNQPQHF.

This rearrangement joins TRBV27 to TRBJ1-1, with 7 positions matching TRBD1. The CDR3 runs 11 residues. Germline-derived CDR1 and CDR2 are MNHEY and SMNVEV (reference sequence). V gave up 8 bases and J gave up 5 bases; unmatched junction bases: 2. Written as DNA, the CDR3 is TGTGCCAGCGTCAGGGGGACTGAAGCTTTCTTT. It codes for CASVRGTEAFF.

CDR3 sequence (DNA): TGTGCCAGCAGCTTATTGGTAGGCACCCCGGACACTGAAGCTTTCTTT. Its translation: CASSLLVGTPDTEAFF. This chain connects TRBV7-6 to TRBJ1-1; no reliable D call. The V end was cut by 2 bases, the J end by 3 bases, with 16 bases between. The germline V gene encodes CDR1 SGHVS and CDR2 FNYEAQ. The CDR3 length is 16 residues.

The CDR3 region is CSALIRDTYYGYTF. The CDR3 nucleotides read TGCAGTGCTTTAATCCGGGACACTTACTATGGCTACACCTTC. V gene TRBV20-1 combines with J gene TRBJ1-2, with a weak D call TRBD1 (6 bases). Trimming pared 5 bases from V and 3 bases from J, leaving 16 bases between. The CDR3 consists of 14 residues. The germline CDR1 and CDR2 sequences are DFQATT and SNEGSKA (reference sequence).

The chain joins TRBV15 to TRBJ2-3; D gene uncertain. Trimming removed 7 bases from V and 5 bases from J, with 10 bases in between. The CDR3 has 12 residues. The germline CDR1 and CDR2 sequences are LNHNV and YYDKDF (reference sequence). The CDR3 nucleotides read TGTGCCACCAAGGGCGGCGGAGATACGCAGTATTTT. This translates into CATKGGGDTQYF.

The V call is TRBV12-3 or TRBV12-4, the J call TRBJ2-5; D possibly matches TRBD1 or TRBD2 (6 bases each). The CDR3 extends over 14 amino acids. Between the trimmed V and J ends, which lost 6 bases and 5 bases, there was a span of 16 bases. The CDR3 bases are TGTGCCAGCAGCCCGGCGGTAGGGGGGGAGACCCAGTACTTC. Translation gives CASSPAVGGETQYF.

This clonotype was counted a few times. The chain joins TRBV2 to TRBJ1-5, with D possibly being TRBD1 (5 bases). Germline CDR1 SNHLY, CDR2 FYNNEI. Trimming took 3 bases from V and 6 from J, leaving 21 bases between them. This CDR3 is 17 amino acids long. As DNA, the CDR3 is TGTGCCAGCAGTGAGACGACAGCTCTCGGGGGACGTCAGCCCCAGCATTTT. It encodes CASSETTALGGRQPQHF.

This clonotype was observed at least ten times. This sequence joins TRBV27 and TRBJ2-1; 12 bases map to TRBD2. CDR3 length: 17 amino acids. CDR1 is MNHEY and CDR2 is SMNVEV in the germline V gene (reference sequence). V was pared by 3 bases and J by 5 bases, with 8 bases of the junction left unmatched. CDR3 residues: CASSLGLAGGSNNEQFF. The DNA for the CDR3 is TGTGCCAGCAGTTTGGGGCTAGCGGGAGGGTCGAACAATGAGCAGTTCTTC.